This T cell receptor (beta chain) was observed in a study of blood T cells in healthy people across ages. Germline V CDR1 and CDR2: DFQATT, SNEGSKA (reference sequence). V lost 6 bases to trimming and J lost 8 bases, with 22 bases between them. The length of the CDR3 is 14 residues. This clonotype was recorded many times. A second PCR of 7 to 11 cycles used a sample-barcoded 5' primer and a J-beta primer mix. TCRdb recomputed calls from the 5' RACE reads with MiXCR, one row per CDR3 protein. The sample contains 650,000 to 1,000,000 distinct CDR3 sequences, 35% to 50% of which appear only once. The V gene is TRBV20-1, the J gene TRBJ1-2; a possible D gene is TRBD1 (6 bases). This receptor was identified in a man aged 80 or over in good health. Sequencing was carried out using blood. This CDR3 reads CSATRDTDMRGYTF. CDR3 bases: TGCAGTGCGACCCGGGACACCGACATGCGGGGCTACACCTTC.